The clone carrying this T cell receptor beta chain has only a few counts. This entry comes from a study of blood T cell repertoires in COVID-19. Authors' analysis steps: Nucleated cell counts were estimated from reference gene primer amplification. Repertoires were generated with immunoSEQ multiplex PCR, while TCRdb's copy carries only in-frame clones and drops some. The V and J calls and clone size come from that table; D and trimming were worked out from the DNA. The sample gives about 210,000 clones, around 80% of which show up once; approximately 12% is in the top ten. The sequence was obtained from a woman between 40 and 50 years old with acute or convalescent COVID-19. What was sequenced was peripheral blood.

CDR3 protein: CASRTGPGLYEQYF. CDR3 DNA sequence: TGTGCCAGCAGGACAGGGCCCGGTTTATACGAGCAGTACTTC. This chain joins TRBV5-5 and TRBJ2-7; 7 positions match TRBD1. Unmatched junction bases numbered 9, after V lost 5 bases and J lost 4 bases. The germline CDR1 and CDR2 sequences are SGHKS and YYEKEE (reference sequence). The CDR3 covers 14 residues.